These 3 T cell receptor beta chains were sequenced from one sample in a study of OX40 agonist ivuxolimab in advanced cancers. Measured with immunoSEQ multiplex PCR; TCRdb has only the in-frame clones, and not every one. The repertoire includes about 36,000 clones, around 90% of them detected once, and 4% sits in the top ten. The sequencing here drew on CD4+ or CD8+ T cells sorted from blood, taken in a trial of the OX40 agonist ivuxolimab. All receptors derive from an adult with an advanced solid tumor such as melanoma, head and neck, liver or kidney cancer.

This chain links TRBV6-5 with TRBJ2-7; no clear D. CDR3 length: 12 amino acids. V gave up 6 bases and J gave up 6 bases, with 12 bases separating them. The germline CDR1 and CDR2 sequences are MNHEY and SVGAGI. The DNA of the CDR3 is TGTGCCAGCAGGCGATCTAGTGTCGAGCAGTACTTC. Its protein product is CASRRSSVEQYF.

CDR3 sequence reads: CASSDGINEKLFF. The DNA of the CDR3 is TGTGCCAGCAGCGACGGGATTAATGAAAAACTGTTTTTT. The genes are TRBV11-2 and TRBJ1-4, with D unresolved. Germline-derived CDR1 and CDR2 are SGHAT and FQNNGV. Trimming removed 5 bases from V and 4 bases from J, with 8 bases in between. The CDR3 is 13 residues long.

CDR3 protein: CASSIGREQYF. DNA of the CDR3: TGTGCCAGTAGTATCGGGCGCGAGCAGTACTTC. The J gene is TRBJ2-7, the V gene TRBV19; D remains unclear. V was pared by 3 bases and J by 6 bases, with 6 bases between. The CDR3 has 11 residues. CDR1 and CDR2 from the germline V gene are LNHDA and SQIVND (reference sequence).